The T cell receptor beta chain described here comes from a study of blood T cell repertoires in COVID-19. Recruits, aged about 18 to 100 years, lived in 24 US areas. This CDR3 has 12 amino acids. V lost 6 bases and J lost 12; bases outside the gene matches: 9. Per the germline V gene, CDR1 is MNHNY and CDR2 is SVGAGI (reference sequence). Sequencing was performed with immunoSEQ multiplex PCR; in TCRdb, only in-frame clones are kept and a portion is missing. The table shows fewer than 350,000 clones, with approximately 90% occurring only once. The receptor was isolated from a woman in her thirties or forties who had recovered from COVID-19. Sequencing was done on a sample of PBMCs or T cells enriched from blood (not recorded which). V usage is TRBV6-6 and J usage is TRBJ2-7; 9 positions match TRBD1. CDR3 DNA sequence: TGTGCCAGCAGCCAACAGGGGGCGCCCCCGTACTTC. Amino acids: CASSQQGAPPYF.